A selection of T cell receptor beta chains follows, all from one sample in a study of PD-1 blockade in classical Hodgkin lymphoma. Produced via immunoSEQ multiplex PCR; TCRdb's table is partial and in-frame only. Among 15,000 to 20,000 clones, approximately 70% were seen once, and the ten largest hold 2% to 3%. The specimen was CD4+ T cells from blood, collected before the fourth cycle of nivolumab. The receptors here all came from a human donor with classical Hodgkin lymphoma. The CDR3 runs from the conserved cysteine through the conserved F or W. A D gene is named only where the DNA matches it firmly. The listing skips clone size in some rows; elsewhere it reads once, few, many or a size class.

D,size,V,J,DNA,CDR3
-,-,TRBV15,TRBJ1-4,TGTGCCACCAGACAGGGCCGAAGTTTCGAAAAACTGTTTTTT,CATRQGRSFEKLFF
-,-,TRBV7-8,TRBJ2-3,TGTGCCAGCAGCTTAGTTGATTGGGGAGGCCACACAGATACGCAGTATTTT,CASSLVDWGGHTDTQYF
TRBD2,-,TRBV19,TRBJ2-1,TGTGCCAGTAGTATAGGTAGGACTAGCGGCTACAATGAGCAGTTCTTC,CASSIGRTSGYNEQFF
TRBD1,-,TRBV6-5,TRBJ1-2,TGTGCCAGCAGTTACCGACGGACAGGGAATGGCTACACCTTC,CASSYRRTGNGYTF
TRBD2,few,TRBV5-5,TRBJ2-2,TGTGCCAGCAGCTTGGCTCCCGCGGTCCTAGCGGGGGTCCAAGGGGAGCTGTTTTTT,CASSLAPAVLAGVQGELFF
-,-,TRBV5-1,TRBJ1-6,TGCGCCAGCAGCTCTTTGGGGGGGGCCGATTCACCCCTCCACTTT,CASSSLGGADSPLHF
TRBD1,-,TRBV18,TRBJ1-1,TGTGCCAGCTCCCAGGACAGGGTAATCGCTGAAGCTTTCTTT,CASSQDRVIAEAFF
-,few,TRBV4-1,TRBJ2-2,TGCGCCAGCAGCCAAGTCCCCCTGGCGGGCCTGAACACCGGGGAGCTGTTTTTT,CASSQVPLAGLNTGELFF
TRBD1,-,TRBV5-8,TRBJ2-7,TGTGCCAGCAGCCTCCCCCCTCGACAGGGGAGGTACTTC,CASSLPPRQGRYF
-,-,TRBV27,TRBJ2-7,TGTGCCAGCAGTTTAATGTTTGGGGGATACTCCTACGAGCAGTACTTC,CASSLMFGGYSYEQYF